This T cell receptor (delta chain) was captured by sequencing in a study of gamma-delta T cells after stem cell transplantation. To note about this clone: This sequence is one base from a far larger clone and is likely a read error. Other DNA sequences in the same sample also yield this CDR3.

V shed 0 bases, J shed 4 bases, and the junction held 27 bases outside the gene matches. The CDR3 runs to 22 residues. Germline CDR1 reads GEAIGNYY; CDR2 reads EKD. TCRdb reapplied CATT to the RT-PCR reads. The sample lists about 1,300 delta-chain clones, 5% to 6% occurring once. This TCR came from a human donor. It is not recorded whose cells these are; they may come from a transplant donor. The J gene is TRDJ1, the V gene TRDV2, with TRDD3 identical over 8 bases. What was sequenced was gamma-delta T cells. The CDR3: CACDTVHPTRLGDGKLNDKLIF. CDR3 DNA sequence: TGTGCCTGTGACACCGTTCACCCTACTCGGTTGGGGGATGGAAAGCTCAACGATAAACTCATCTTT.